This is a list of T cell receptor beta chains from one sample in a study of blood T cell repertoires in COVID-19. Data came from immunoSEQ multiplex PCR; TCRdb stores just in-frame clones and leaves some out. This table has about 24,000 clones, around 81% appearing once. The material sequenced was peripheral blood. The receptors stem from a man between 65 and 80 years old with acute or convalescent COVID-19. CDR3s include the opening cysteine and the closing phenylalanine or tryptophan. D genes are given only for firm matches. Expanded clones get a size class; other rows say once, few or many, or leave the size out.

J: TRBJ2-2; V: TRBV19; D: TRBD1; size: NA; DNA: TGTGCCAGTAGTATCGTGCCAGGGGGCACCGGGGAGCTGTTTTTT; CDR3: CASSIVPGGTGELFF
J: TRBJ2-7; V: TRBV27; D: TRBD1; size: few; DNA: TGTGCCAGCAGTAACGACAGGGGGTCTTCGTACTTC; CDR3: CASSNDRGSSYF
J: TRBJ2-1; V: TRBV11-2; D: NA; size: NA; DNA: TGTGCCAGCAGCTTAGCGGGGTTCTCCTACAATGAGCAGTTCTTC; CDR3: CASSLAGFSYNEQFF
J: TRBJ2-5; V: TRBV27; D: NA; size: NA; DNA: TGTGCCAGCAGTTGGAGCAGCAGCACGCAAGAGACCCAGTACTTC; CDR3: CASSWSSSTQETQYF
J: TRBJ1-6; V: TRBV5-1; D: NA; size: NA; DNA: TGCGCCAGCAGCTTGCTAGGGAGCTCCTATAATTCACCCCTCCACTTT; CDR3: CASSLLGSSYNSPLHF
J: TRBJ2-4; V: TRBV6-6; D: NA; size: NA; DNA: TGTGCCAGCAGACTACAGGGAACCATAGCCAAAAACATTCAGTACTTC; CDR3: CASRLQGTIAKNIQYF
J: TRBJ1-5; V: TRBV5-1; D: NA; size: NA; DNA: TGCGCCAGCAGCTTGGCTGGGGGCGGCAATCAGCCCCAGCATTTT; CDR3: CASSLAGGGNQPQHF
J: TRBJ2-2; V: TRBV7-8; D: TRBD2; size: NA; DNA: TGTGCCAGCAGCTTACTAGCGGCGAACACCGGGGAGCTGTTTTTT; CDR3: CASSLLAANTGELFF
J: TRBJ1-2; V: TRBV6-5; D: NA; size: NA; DNA: TGTGCCAGCTTACGGGGAGGGATATTAGGCTACACCTTC; CDR3: CASLRGGILGYTF
J: TRBJ1-2; V: TRBV24-1; D: TRBD1; size: NA; DNA: TGTGCCACCAGTGATTCGAGGGGGACAGGGCGGAACTATGGCTACACCTTC; CDR3: CATSDSRGTGRNYGYTF
J: TRBJ2-1; V: TRBV7-2; D: TRBD1; size: NA; DNA: TGTGCCAGCAGCTTTACCGTTTCCGGGACAGTTTTACGGGGGCAGTTCTTC; CDR3: CASSFTVSGTVLRGQFF
J: TRBJ2-2; V: TRBV6-5; D: NA; size: few; DNA: TGTGCCAGCAGTTACTTCGCCGGGACGAACACCGGGGAGCTGTTTTTT; CDR3: CASSYFAGTNTGELFF
J: TRBJ2-3; V: TRBV29-1; D: NA; size: NA; DNA: TGCAGCGTTGAAGTAGGGGGAACAGATACGCAGTATTTT; CDR3: CSVEVGGTDTQYF
J: TRBJ1-1; V: TRBV14; D: TRBD1; size: NA; DNA: TGTGCCAGCAGCCTCGCGACAGGGGAGGTGAACACTGAAGCTTTCTTT; CDR3: CASSLATGEVNTEAFF
J: TRBJ2-5; V: TRBV20-1; D: NA; size: NA; DNA: TGCAGTGCTAGGAGACAAGAGACCCAGTACTTC; CDR3: CSARRQETQYF
J: TRBJ1-5; V: TRBV29-1; D: NA; size: NA; DNA: TGCAGCGTTAAGGAGGGAATGGGCAATCAGCCCCAGCATTTT; CDR3: CSVKEGMGNQPQHF
J: TRBJ1-5; V: TRBV19; D: TRBD1; size: NA; DNA: TGTGCCAGTAGTATAGTCCGGGACAGGGGTCAGCCCCAGCATTTT; CDR3: CASSIVRDRGQPQHF
J: TRBJ2-7; V: TRBV19; D: TRBD2; size: NA; DNA: TGTGCCAGTAGGACTAGCGGGAGCTCCTACGAGCAGTACTTC; CDR3: CASRTSGSSYEQYF
J: TRBJ1-3; V: TRBV7-6; D: NA; size: NA; DNA: TGTGCCAGCAGCTTAGCTGCAGGAATCACTGGAAACACCATATATTTT; CDR3: CASSLAAGITGNTIYF
J: TRBJ1-6; V: TRBV18; D: TRBD1; size: NA; DNA: TGTGCCAGCTCAGACATGACAGGGATTGGGGGACAATATCCCCTCCACTTT; CDR3: CASSDMTGIGGQYPLHF
J: TRBJ1-2; V: TRBV2; D: NA; size: NA; DNA: TGTGCCAGCGGGACTGCCCTTCGCTACACCTTC; CDR3: CASGTALRYTF
J: TRBJ1-2; V: TRBV5-4; D: NA; size: NA; DNA: TGTGCCAGCAGCGTGACAGATTATGGCTACACCTTC; CDR3: CASSVTDYGYTF
J: TRBJ1-5; V: TRBV2; D: NA; size: once; DNA: TGTGCCAGCAGTGAAGACGTCAGATACCAGCCCCAGCATTTT; CDR3: CASSEDVRYQPQHF
J: TRBJ1-2; V: TRBV3-1/TRBV3-2; D: NA; size: NA; DNA: TGTGCCAGCAGCCTTCAGGGTGGTTTCCGATTCAACTATGGCTACACCTTC; CDR3: CASSLQGGFRFNYGYTF
J: TRBJ2-3; V: TRBV6-5; D: TRBD2; size: NA; DNA: TGTGCCAGCAGCGCTGGACTAGCGGGCACAGATACGCAGTATTTT; CDR3: CASSAGLAGTDTQYF
J: TRBJ2-7; V: TRBV11-3; D: TRBD2; size: NA; DNA: TGTGCCAGCAGCACGGAGGGACTAGCGGGGGCCCATAGCTCCTACGAGCAGTACTTC; CDR3: CASSTEGLAGAHSSYEQYF
J: TRBJ1-2; V: TRBV14; D: NA; size: NA; DNA: TGTGCCAGCAGCCAAGATCAGCCAGGCGGCTACACCTTC; CDR3: CASSQDQPGGYTF
J: TRBJ2-7; V: TRBV30; D: NA; size: NA; DNA: TGTGCCTGGACCCACAGGGACGAGCAGTACTTC; CDR3: CAWTHRDEQYF
J: TRBJ1-6; V: TRBV6-5; D: TRBD1; size: NA; DNA: TGTGCCAGCAACATCGGGACAGCCAGGGATTCACCCCTCCACTTT; CDR3: CASNIGTARDSPLHF
J: TRBJ2-7; V: TRBV5-4; D: NA; size: NA; DNA: TGTGCCAGCAGCTTGTGGGGCAGGGACTACGAGCAGTACTTC; CDR3: CASSLWGRDYEQYF
J: TRBJ1-1; V: TRBV27; D: TRBD1; size: NA; DNA: TGTGCCAGCAGTCAGGACAGGGGGCCCACTGAAGCTTTCTTT; CDR3: CASSQDRGPTEAFF
J: TRBJ2-2; V: TRBV11-3; D: NA; size: NA; DNA: TGTGCCAGCAGCATACGGGACACCTCGAACACCGGGGAGCTGTTTTTT; CDR3: CASSIRDTSNTGELFF
J: TRBJ1-6; V: TRBV10-3; D: TRBD1; size: NA; DNA: TGTGCCATCAGTGACAGGGGGGATAATTCACCCCTCCACTTT; CDR3: CAISDRGDNSPLHF